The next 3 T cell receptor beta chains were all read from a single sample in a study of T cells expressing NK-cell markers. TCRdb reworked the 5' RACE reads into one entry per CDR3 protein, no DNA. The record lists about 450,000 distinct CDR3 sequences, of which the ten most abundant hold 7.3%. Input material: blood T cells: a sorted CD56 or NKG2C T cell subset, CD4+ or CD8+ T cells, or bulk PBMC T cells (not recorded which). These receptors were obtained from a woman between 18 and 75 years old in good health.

CDR3 amino acids: CASSLEVGRKAEAFF. The chain is built from TRBV5-1 and TRBJ1-1. The CDR3 is 15 residues long. Germline lookup yields CDR1 SGHRS and CDR2 YFSETQ.

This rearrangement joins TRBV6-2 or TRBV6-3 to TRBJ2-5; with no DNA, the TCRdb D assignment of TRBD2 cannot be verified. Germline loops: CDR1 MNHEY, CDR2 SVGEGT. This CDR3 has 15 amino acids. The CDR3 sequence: CASSFSRLAGGSQYF.

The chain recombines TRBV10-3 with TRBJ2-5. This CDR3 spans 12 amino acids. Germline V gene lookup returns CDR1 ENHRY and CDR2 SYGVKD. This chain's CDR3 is CAISESEETQYF.